This T cell receptor (beta chain) stems from a study of CD8 T cells in Susac syndrome. Findings of the study overall: In its TCR sequencing and HLA analysis, the study acknowledged that the number of individuals was relatively small.

High-throughput TCR beta sequencing covered peripheral CD8+ and CD4+ T cells. In contrast to the negatively isolated CD8+ and CD4+ T cells, TEMRA cells were FACS-enriched. Random hexamers primed reverse transcription of about 0.5 to 1 ug RNA. By means of immunoSEQ multiplex PCR, TCR beta CDR3 spanning 54 Vbeta and 13 Jbeta underwent amplification. Using its own MiXCR run on the immunoSEQ multiplex PCR reads, TCRdb lists one record per CDR3 protein. The table records approximately 130,000 distinct CDR3 sequences, about 93% of them present only once. Comment on this clonotype: Its cognate antigen is unknown.

Per the germline V gene, CDR1 is MNHEY and CDR2 is SVGEGT. Deletions cut 6 bases from V and 5 bases from J, with 10 bases between. CDR3 length equals 13 residues. The source material was CD4+ T cells from PBMCs. The clonotype was recovered from a human donor in good health. The V call is TRBV6-2 or TRBV6-3, the J call TRBJ2-2; D gene ambiguous. This CDR3 is CASSPVATGELFF. CDR3 nucleotides: TGTGCCAGCAGCCCCGTGGCGACCGGGGAGCTGTTTTTT.